The text below deals with one T cell receptor beta chain. A second PCR, run for about 7 to 11 cycles, used a sample-barcoded 5' primer plus a J-beta primer mix. With 12 random nucleotides, a template-switch adaptor tagged each individual cDNA molecule. TCRdb re-called the 5' RACE reads with MiXCR, one entry per CDR3 protein. The table lists roughly 1,500,000 distinct CDR3 sequences, about 31% of them singletons, with 11% in the top ten. V was cut by 5 bases and J by 5 bases, with 15 bases left in between. The CDR3 loop spans 14 amino acids. CDR1 and CDR2 (germline): SNHLY, FYNNEI. The data stem from a study of blood T cells in healthy people across ages.

Sequencing was performed on blood. V usage is TRBV2 and J usage is TRBJ2-5; D gene ambiguous. The clonotype originates from a woman under 40 in good health. This CDR3 reads CASSLWQNDETQYF. CDR3 bases: TGTGCCAGCAGTCTCTGGCAGAACGATGAGACCCAGTACTTC.